This T cell receptor beta chain was observed in a study of T-cell reconstitution after alpha-beta-depleted transplantation in children (dated by TCRdb to about 2016). Regarding the research as a whole: The study quantitatively tracked T-cell immune reconstitution after TCRalphabeta/CD19-depleted allogeneic hematopoietic cell transplantation in children using TCR repertoire profiling. What the authors observed across the whole study: About two months after transplant, the apparently early recovery of alphabetaT-cell counts reportedly depended on just several hundred clones that had expanded rapidly and came from non-depleted graft cells. Hyperexpanded clone frequencies declined over subsequent months; after one year, T-cell counts and TCRbeta diversity were mostly attributed to newly produced T cells. The high TCRbeta diversity at day 60 in some patients was ascribed to recipient T cells and intrathymic progenitors that had survived conditioning.

Taken from the germline V gene, the CDR1 and CDR2 loops are MGHRA and YSYEKL. The CDR3 spans 15 residues, from the cysteine through the phenylalanine. CDR3 DNA is the only sequence kept; it has 45 bases, read in frame from the first base. V is shortened by 5 bases, J by 3 bases, and the region joining them spans 13 bases. The sample's treatment or condition label is to be understood as: allogeneic hematopoietic cell transplantation with graft depleted of TCRalphabeta T cells and CD19 B cells. The transplant recipients were children given TCRalphabeta/CD19-depleted allogeneic hematopoietic cell grafts. Note on this clonotype: The antigen it recognizes is unknown. Within one base of it there is no much larger clone, and no base qualities were kept.

Libraries came from PCR. Sequencing relied on an Illumina HiSeq 2500. TCR library preparation used molecular barcoding, with unique molecular identifiers applied to normalize quantification of the TCRbeta repertoire. TCRdb redid the processing of the public reads, applying fastp at Q25 and MiXCR, and retained in-frame beta chains. Rows with one shared CDR3 protein collapse into an entry with the most common genes and DNA. Recorded for this sample are 500,000 to 600,000 distinct CDR3 sequences; 25% to 30% of them occurred a single time. The ten largest account for approximately 39% of the sample. This chain is built from TRBV4-1 and TRBJ2-2; 6 matching bases give a weak D call of TRBD2. The starting material was PBMCs, obtained before TCRalphabeta/CD19-depleted stem cell transplant. The sequence was collected from a boy younger than two with Wiskott-Aldrich syndrome, due to receive a stem cell transplant. The CDR3 region reads CASSVRKRDTGELFF. The DNA reads TGCGCCAGCAGCGTGAGGAAGCGGGACACCGGGGAGCTGTTTTTT.